Listed below are T cell receptor beta chains from one sample, sequenced in a study of Graves' ophthalmopathy and Graves' hyperthyroidism. MiXCR, run by TCRdb on the multiplex PCR reads, gives a single entry per CDR3 protein. This table has 650,000 to 900,000 distinct CDR3 sequences, roughly two fifths appearing once. The sequenced sample was peripheral blood. These TCRs come from an adult man with Graves' ophthalmopathy. Both conserved end residues are trimmed from each CDR3.

j_call v_call cdr3_aa
TRBJ1-2 TRBV10-3 AISVHYGYT
TRBJ2-7 TRBV7-9 ASSLGASGGSEQY
TRBJ1-5 TRBV7-9 ASSAQGGTNQPQH
TRBJ2-5 TRBV7-8 ASSLLPAGVMQETQY
TRBJ1-1 TRBV7-3 ASSPGRMNTEAF
TRBJ1-2 TRBV3-1 ASSQHDRTYGYT
TRBJ1-3 TRBV20-1 SARRDGRTSGNTIY
TRBJ1-6 TRBV7-2 ASSLTPTSSYNSPLH
TRBJ1-1 TRBV5-1 ASGLRQGDTEAF
TRBJ2-7 TRBV5-4 ASSLEYGDRGSEQY
TRBJ2-7 TRBV7-9 ASSQFRTSGYYEQY
TRBJ2-2 TRBV5-1 ASSAVGNTGELF
TRBJ1-2 TRBV10-3 ALGRENGYT
TRBJ1-6 TRBV10-3 AWNSGTANSPLH
TRBJ2-7 TRBV25-1 ASSRPRGHEQY
TRBJ2-7 TRBV20-1 SAEQGVLEQY
TRBJ1-2 TRBV20-1 SADGTETNYGYT
TRBJ2-7 TRBV29-1 IVDAQGVASEQY
TRBJ1-5 TRBV2 ASRGTGNQPQH
TRBJ2-5 TRBV29-1 SVEVQGETQY
TRBJ2-7 TRBV25-1 ASSLRTESSYEQY
TRBJ1-1 TRBV11-2 ASSWFTSGTEAF
TRBJ1-5 TRBV4-2 ASQGGRDQPQH
TRBJ1-4 TRBV12-3/TRBV12-4 ASGQATNEKLF
TRBJ2-7 TRBV24-1 ATSGQGATYEQY
TRBJ1-1 TRBV10-3 AINAQMNTEAF
TRBJ1-2 TRBV9 ASSARDRGYDGYI
TRBJ2-7 TRBV2 ASSYWGSTYEQY
TRBJ2-7 TRBV25-1 ASSWTGRTYEQY
TRBJ1-5 TRBV24-1 ATSSPQGNQPQH
TRBJ2-6 TRBV2 ASSYSVFSGANVLT
TRBJ2-6 TRBV6-1 ASSPMRAGANVLT
TRBJ2-5 TRBV11-2 ASSSLIMGETQY
TRBJ1-6 TRBV7-9 ASRNDRESYNSPLH
TRBJ2-1 TRBV7-9 ASSSRLAGDEQF
TRBJ2-5 TRBV20-1 SARARGGGAEETQY
TRBJ2-7 TRBV19 ASSRSPTVLSQY
TRBJ2-2 TRBV7-9 ASSQFPSAGELF
TRBJ1-6 TRBV2 ASSFEGASSSPLH
TRBJ1-4 TRBV20-1 SAQMGEGLAGEKLF
TRBJ2-2 TRBV20-1 SARPVEGDTGELF
TRBJ2-5 TRBV7-2 ASSSGLAAQETQY
TRBJ2-5 TRBV2 ASTLLAPETQY
TRBJ2-7 TRBV14 ASSPASSVSGGAYEQY
TRBJ2-5 TRBV9 ARSVAGQETQY
TRBJ2-7 TRBV11-2 ASSSSGLAGGERNYYEQY
TRBJ2-2 TRBV2 ASGGELF
TRBJ2-7 TRBV20-1 SARDWTGAKYEQY
TRBJ1-1 TRBV28 ASSRQRGVEAF
TRBJ1-1 TRBV12-3/TRBV12-4 ASSFERAGTEAF
TRBJ1-4 TRBV19 ASKEGPATNEKLF
TRBJ2-7 TRBV10-2 ASSYRSSSVDEQY
TRBJ2-7 TRBV10-3 AISEVTGSVYEQY
TRBJ1-2 TRBV15 ATSSANYGYT
TRBJ1-6 TRBV10-3 AISEKGENYNSPLH